This note documents a single TCR beta chain sequence. Original processing notes: Amplification from reference gene primers served as the basis for estimated nucleated cell counts. Assay used: immunoSEQ multiplex PCR; TCRdb lists only in-frame clones, some missing. The V and J calls and the clone size are those of that table, but D and trimming were determined from the DNA. Here the sample spans 100,000 or so clones, about nine tenths being singletons. Deletions cut 3 bases from V and 8 bases from J, with 19 bases between. CDR3 length equals 15 residues. In germline, CDR1 is LNHDA, CDR2 SQIVND (reference sequence). This record comes from a study of blood T cell repertoires in COVID-19. Study-wide context: COVID-19 samples collected from the United States, Italy and Spain covered acute and convalescent phases. In each case, the material was cDNA or gDNA derived from T cells, B-cell-depleted T cells, or PBMCs.

The rearrangement joins TRBV19 to TRBJ1-2; D gene ambiguous. The source of this sequence is a woman aged 50 to 60 with COVID-19, enrolled during active disease. The sample consisted of peripheral blood. The chain's CDR3 is CASSIEVFPVRGYTF. Written as DNA, the CDR3 is TGTGCCAGTAGTATTGAGGTCTTCCCCGTTCGAGGCTACACCTTC.